One sample yielded the 8 T cell receptor beta chains listed below, sequenced in a study of molecular identifiers for immune sequencing clone quantification. TCRdb analysed the PCR reads with MiXCR anew, one entry per CDR3 protein. Altogether around 460,000 distinct CDR3 sequences are present, about 21% being singletons, with the ten largest covering around 0.84%. Sequencing was done on a sample of naive CD8+ T cells from blood, with Jurkat cell RNA spiked in. Subset indicated: FACS-sorted CD8+CD4-CCR7+CD45RA+ naive T cells. These receptors originate from a human donor in good health. Some libraries in this study had Jurkat cell RNA spiked in.

With respect to this clonotype: Germline and junction disagree at one end, which may indicate a read error. This chain uses TRBV12-3 or TRBV12-4 with TRBJ2-7; 9 nucleotides agree with TRBD1. The CDR3 consists of 15 residues. CDR3 amino acids: CTSSLADRGLHEQYF. CDR3 sequence (DNA): TGTACCAGCAGTTTAGCGGACAGGGGATTGCACGAGCAGTACTTC.

This clonotype was seen a handful of times. The chain recombines TRBV25-1 with TRBJ2-1; unclear D gene. The germline V gene has CDR1 MGHDK and CDR2 SYGVNS. The germline V and J ends were trimmed by 7 bases and 6 bases, with 16 bases remaining between them. This CDR3 contains 14 residues. Here the CDR3 DNA reads TGTGCCAGCACCCAAAATGCAAGAAGCAATGAGCAGTTCTTC. Translating gives CASTQNARSNEQFF.

This clonotype was seen many times. The genes are TRBV20-1 and TRBJ2-4; D is undetermined. V lost 3 bases to trimming and J lost 3 bases, with 12 bases between them. The CDR3 has 14 residues. The V gene's germline CDR1 is DFQATT and CDR2 SNEGSKA (reference sequence). CDR3 DNA sequence: TGCAGTGCTAGCCTCCCGGACGGCAAAAACATTCAGTACTTC. As protein: CSASLPDGKNIQYF.

As concerns this clonotype: A much more abundant neighbour one base away suggests this may be a read error. The V gene is TRBV20-1, the J gene TRBJ2-5; D is uncertain. The CDR3 consists of 14 residues. The germline CDR1 and CDR2 sequences are DFQATT and SNEGSKA (reference sequence). V dropped 3 bases and J dropped 7 bases, with 18 bases sitting between them. CDR3 DNA sequence: TGCAGTGCTAGCGAACAAGGACCGTCCGGGACCCAGTACTTC. Translated, it gives CSASEQGPSGTQYF.

The chain combines TRBV28 with TRBJ2-3; TRBD2 matches at 13 bases. CDR1 is MDHEN, CDR2 SYDVKM, per germline. Trimming cost V 6 bases and J 0 bases; bases outside gene matches: 9. The CDR3 runs 18 residues. CDR3 loop: CASRLPGLAGSSTDTQYF. The CDR3 region has the DNA TGTGCCAGCAGACTGCCGGGACTAGCGGGGTCTAGCACAGATACGCAGTATTTT.

This sequence joins TRBV30 and TRBJ1-2; unclear D gene. This CDR3 is 13 amino acids long. Germline loops: CDR1 GTSNPN, CDR2 SVGIG (reference sequence). V was shortened by 5 bases and J by 3 bases, with 13 bases between the two germline ends. CDR3 bases: TGTGCCTGGGGTGATGGGGTATACTATGGCTACACCTTC. Its translation is CAWGDGVYYGYTF.

On this clonotype: A much larger clone lies a single base off, so this may be a read error. This sequence joins TRBV30 and TRBJ2-1; D may match TRBD1 or TRBD2 (5 bases each). The CDR3 has 12 residues. In germline, CDR1 is GTSNPN, CDR2 SVGIG (reference sequence). V lost 3 bases to trimming and J lost 8 bases, with 11 bases between them. The CDR3 spells CAWRVRGDEQFF. The CDR3 region has the DNA TGTGCCTGGAGGGTACGAGGGGATGAGCAGTTCTTC.

This clonotype has only a few counts. The chain has TRBV4-1 and TRBJ1-2; 8 bases line up with TRBD1. CDR1 is MGHRA and CDR2 is YSYEKL in the germline V gene. Trimming cost V 2 bases and J 8 bases; bases outside gene matches: 10. The CDR3 is 15 residues long. The CDR3 here is CASSQKFQGARGYTF. The CDR3 DNA is TGCGCCAGCAGCCAAAAATTCCAGGGGGCGCGAGGCTACACCTTC.